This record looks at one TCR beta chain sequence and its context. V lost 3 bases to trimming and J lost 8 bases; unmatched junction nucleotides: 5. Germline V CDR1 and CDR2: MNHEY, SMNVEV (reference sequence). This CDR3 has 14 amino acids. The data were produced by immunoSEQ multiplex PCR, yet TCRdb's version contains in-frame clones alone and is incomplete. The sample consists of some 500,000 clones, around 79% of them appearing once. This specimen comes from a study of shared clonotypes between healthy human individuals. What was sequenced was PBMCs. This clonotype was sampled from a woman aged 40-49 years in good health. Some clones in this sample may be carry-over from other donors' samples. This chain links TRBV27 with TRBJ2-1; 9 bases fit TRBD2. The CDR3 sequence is CASSFASGNDEQFF. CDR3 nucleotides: TGTGCCAGCAGTTTTGCTAGCGGGAATGATGAGCAGTTCTTC.